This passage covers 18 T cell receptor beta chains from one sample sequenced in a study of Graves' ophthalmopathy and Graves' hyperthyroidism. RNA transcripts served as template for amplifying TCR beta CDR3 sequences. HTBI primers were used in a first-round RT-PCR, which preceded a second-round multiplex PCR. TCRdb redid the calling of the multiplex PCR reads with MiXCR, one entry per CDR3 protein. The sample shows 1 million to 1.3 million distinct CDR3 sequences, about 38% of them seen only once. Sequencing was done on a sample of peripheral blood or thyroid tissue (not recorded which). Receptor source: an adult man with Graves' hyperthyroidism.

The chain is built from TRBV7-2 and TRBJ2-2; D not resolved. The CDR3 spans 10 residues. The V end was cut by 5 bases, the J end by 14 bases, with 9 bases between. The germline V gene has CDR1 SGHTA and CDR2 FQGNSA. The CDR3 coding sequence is TGTGCCAGCAGCCCGGCGGAACTGTTTTTT. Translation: CASSPAELFF.

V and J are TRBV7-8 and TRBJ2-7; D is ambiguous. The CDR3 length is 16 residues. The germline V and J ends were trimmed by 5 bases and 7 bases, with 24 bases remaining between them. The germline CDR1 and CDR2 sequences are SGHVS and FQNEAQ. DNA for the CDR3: TGTGCCAGCAGCCAAGATGAGACACCACTTTTGGGTGAGCAGTACTTC. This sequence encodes CASSQDETPLLGEQYF.

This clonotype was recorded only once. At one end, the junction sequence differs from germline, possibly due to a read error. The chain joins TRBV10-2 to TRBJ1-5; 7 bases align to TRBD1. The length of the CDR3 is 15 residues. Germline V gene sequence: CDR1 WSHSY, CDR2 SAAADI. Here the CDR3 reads CASNRDREYNQPQHF. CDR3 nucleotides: TGTGCCAGCAACCGGGACAGAGAGTACAATCAGCCCCAGCATTTT.

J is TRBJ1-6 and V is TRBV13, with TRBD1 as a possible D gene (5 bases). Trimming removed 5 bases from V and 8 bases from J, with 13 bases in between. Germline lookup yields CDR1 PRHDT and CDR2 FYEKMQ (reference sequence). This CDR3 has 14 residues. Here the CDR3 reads CASSKTGPDSPLHF. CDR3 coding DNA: TGTGCCAGCAGCAAAACAGGACCCGATTCACCCCTCCACTTT.

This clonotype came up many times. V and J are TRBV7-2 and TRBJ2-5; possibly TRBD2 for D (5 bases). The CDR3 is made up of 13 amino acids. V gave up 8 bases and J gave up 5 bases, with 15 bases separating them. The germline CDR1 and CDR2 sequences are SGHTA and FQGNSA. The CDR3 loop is CASQLQTGETQYF. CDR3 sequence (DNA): TGTGCCAGCCAACTTCAGACGGGGGAGACCCAGTACTTC.

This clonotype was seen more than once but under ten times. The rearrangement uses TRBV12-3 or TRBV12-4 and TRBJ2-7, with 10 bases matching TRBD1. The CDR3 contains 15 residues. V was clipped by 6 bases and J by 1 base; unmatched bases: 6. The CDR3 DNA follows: TGTGCCAGCAGCCTCACGGACAGGGGGTCCTACGAGCAGTACTTC. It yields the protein CASSLTDRGSYEQYF.

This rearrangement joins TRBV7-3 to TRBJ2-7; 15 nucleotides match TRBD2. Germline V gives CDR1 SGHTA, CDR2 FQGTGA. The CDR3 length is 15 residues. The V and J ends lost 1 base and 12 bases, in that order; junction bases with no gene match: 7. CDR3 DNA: TGTGCCAGCAGCTTAAATCGGACTAGCGGGAGGGGGGCGTACTTC. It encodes CASSLNRTSGRGAYF.

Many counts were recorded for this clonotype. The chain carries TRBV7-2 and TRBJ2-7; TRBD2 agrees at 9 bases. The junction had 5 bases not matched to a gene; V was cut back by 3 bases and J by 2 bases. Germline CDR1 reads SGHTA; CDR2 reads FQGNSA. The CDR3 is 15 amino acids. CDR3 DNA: TGTGCCAGCAGCTTTTCGAGCGGGGGGACCTACGAGCAGTACTTC. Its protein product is CASSFSSGGTYEQYF.

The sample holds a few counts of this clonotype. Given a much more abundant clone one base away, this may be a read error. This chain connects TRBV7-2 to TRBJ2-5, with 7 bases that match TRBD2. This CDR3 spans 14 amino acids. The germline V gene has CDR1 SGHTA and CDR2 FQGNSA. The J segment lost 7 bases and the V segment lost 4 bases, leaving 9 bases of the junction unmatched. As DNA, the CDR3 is TGTGCCAGCAGCTCGCCGACTAGCCCGGGGACCCAGTACTTC. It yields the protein CASSSPTSPGTQYF.

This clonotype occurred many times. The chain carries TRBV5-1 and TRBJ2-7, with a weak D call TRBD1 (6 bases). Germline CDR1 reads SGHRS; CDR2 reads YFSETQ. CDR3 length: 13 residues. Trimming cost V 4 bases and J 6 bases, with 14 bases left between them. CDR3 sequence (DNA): TGCGCCAGCAGCGATCCCTTAGGGGGCGAGCAGTACTTC. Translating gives CASSDPLGGEQYF.

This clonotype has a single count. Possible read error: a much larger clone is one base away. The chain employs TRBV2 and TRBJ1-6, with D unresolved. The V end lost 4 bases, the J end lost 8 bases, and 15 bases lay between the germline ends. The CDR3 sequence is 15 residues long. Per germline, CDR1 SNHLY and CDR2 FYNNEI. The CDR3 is CASSAEGSFYSPLHF. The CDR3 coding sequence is TGTGCCAGCAGTGCAGAGGGTAGCTTTTATTCACCCCTCCACTTT.

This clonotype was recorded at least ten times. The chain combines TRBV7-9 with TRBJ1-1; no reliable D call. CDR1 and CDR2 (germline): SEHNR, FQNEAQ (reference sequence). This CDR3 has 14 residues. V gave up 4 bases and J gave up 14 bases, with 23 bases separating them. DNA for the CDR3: TGTGCCAGCAGCTCCACCCGGGAGCCGCGGGGAGGGTTCTTT. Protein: CASSSTREPRGGFF.

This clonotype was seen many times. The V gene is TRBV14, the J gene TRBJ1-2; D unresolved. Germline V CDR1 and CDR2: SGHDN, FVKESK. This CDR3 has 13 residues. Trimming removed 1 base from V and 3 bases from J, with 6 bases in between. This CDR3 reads CASSQGQDYGYTF. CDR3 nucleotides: TGTGCCAGCAGCCAAGGGCAGGACTATGGCTACACCTTC.

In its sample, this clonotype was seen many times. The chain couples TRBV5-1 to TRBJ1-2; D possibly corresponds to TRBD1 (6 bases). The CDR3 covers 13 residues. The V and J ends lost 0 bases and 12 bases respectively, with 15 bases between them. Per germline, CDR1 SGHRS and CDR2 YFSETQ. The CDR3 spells CASSLGQGPYNTF. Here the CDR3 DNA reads TGCGCCAGCAGCTTGGGTCAGGGGCCGTACAACACCTTC.

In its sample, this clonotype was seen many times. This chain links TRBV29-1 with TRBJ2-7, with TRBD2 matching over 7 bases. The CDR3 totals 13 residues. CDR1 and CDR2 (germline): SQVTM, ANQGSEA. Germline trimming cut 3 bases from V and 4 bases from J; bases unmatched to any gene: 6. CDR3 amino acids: CSVETGGVYEQYF. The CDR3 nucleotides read TGCAGCGTTGAGACGGGAGGAGTTTACGAGCAGTACTTC.

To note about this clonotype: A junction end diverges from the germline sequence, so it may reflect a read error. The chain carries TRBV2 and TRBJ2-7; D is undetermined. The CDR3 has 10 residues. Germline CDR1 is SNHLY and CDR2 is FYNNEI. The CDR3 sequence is CASSFDEQCF. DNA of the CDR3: TGTGCCAGCAGTTTCGACGAGCAGTGCTTC.

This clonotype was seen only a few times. The chain's CDR3 is CASSLVASGQGARNQPQHF. The CDR3 DNA is TGTGCCAGCAGCTTGGTGGCGTCGGGACAGGGGGCCCGCAATCAGCCCCAGCATTTT. The chain is built from TRBV5-5 and TRBJ1-5, with TRBD1 identical over 12 bases. Germline CDR1 is SGHKS and CDR2 is YYEKEE (reference sequence). This CDR3 has 19 residues. Germline trimming cut 0 bases from V and 2 bases from J; bases unmatched to any gene: 9.

Here the CDR3 DNA reads TGTGCCAGCAGCCTTACAGGGAAGCCCCAGCATTTT. Its protein product is CASSLTGKPQHF. The chain has TRBV7-9 and TRBJ1-5; D might be TRBD1 (6 bases). The CDR3 length is 12 residues. In germline, CDR1 is SEHNR, CDR2 FQNEAQ (reference sequence). Deletions cut 5 bases from V and 8 bases from J, with 10 bases between.